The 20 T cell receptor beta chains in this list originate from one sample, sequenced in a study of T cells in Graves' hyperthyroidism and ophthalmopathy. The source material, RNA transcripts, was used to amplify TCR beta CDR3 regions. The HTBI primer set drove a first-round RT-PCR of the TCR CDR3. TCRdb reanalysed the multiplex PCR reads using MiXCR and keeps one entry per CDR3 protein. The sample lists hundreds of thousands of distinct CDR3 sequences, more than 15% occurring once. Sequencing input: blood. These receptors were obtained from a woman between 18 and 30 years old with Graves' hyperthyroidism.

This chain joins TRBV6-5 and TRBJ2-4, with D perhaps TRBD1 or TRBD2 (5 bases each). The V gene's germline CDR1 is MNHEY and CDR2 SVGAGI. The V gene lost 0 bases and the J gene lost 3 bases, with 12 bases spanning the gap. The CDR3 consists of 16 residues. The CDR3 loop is CASSYSPGQGKNIQYF. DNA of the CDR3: TGTGCCAGCAGTTACTCACCGGGGCAGGGCAAAAACATTCAGTACTTC.

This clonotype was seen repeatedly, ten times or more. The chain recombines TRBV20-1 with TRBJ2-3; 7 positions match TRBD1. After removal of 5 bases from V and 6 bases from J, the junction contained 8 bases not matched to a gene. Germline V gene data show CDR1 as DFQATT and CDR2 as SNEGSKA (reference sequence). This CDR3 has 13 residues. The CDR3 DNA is TGCAGTGCTGGACAGGCTTCCAGGGATACGCAGTATTTT. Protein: CSAGQASRDTQYF.

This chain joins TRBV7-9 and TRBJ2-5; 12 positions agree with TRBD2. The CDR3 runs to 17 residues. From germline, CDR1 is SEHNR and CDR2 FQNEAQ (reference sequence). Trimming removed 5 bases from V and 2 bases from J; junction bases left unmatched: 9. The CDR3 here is CASSARLAGVEQETQYF. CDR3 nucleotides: TGTGCCAGCAGCGCCAGACTAGCGGGGGTAGAACAAGAGACCCAGTACTTC.

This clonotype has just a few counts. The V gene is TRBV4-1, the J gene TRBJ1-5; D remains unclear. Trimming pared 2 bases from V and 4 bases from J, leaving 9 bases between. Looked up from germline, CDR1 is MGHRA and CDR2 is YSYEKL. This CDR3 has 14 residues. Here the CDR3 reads CASSQHEQNQPQHF. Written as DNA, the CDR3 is TGCGCCAGCAGCCAACATGAGCAGAATCAGCCCCAGCATTTT.

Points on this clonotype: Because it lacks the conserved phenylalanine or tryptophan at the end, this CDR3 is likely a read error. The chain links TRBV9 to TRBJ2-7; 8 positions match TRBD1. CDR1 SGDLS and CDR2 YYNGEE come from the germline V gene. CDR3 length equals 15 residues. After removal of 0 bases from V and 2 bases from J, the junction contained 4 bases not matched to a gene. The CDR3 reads CASSVGDRQTYEQYL. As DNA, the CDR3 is TGTGCCAGCAGCGTAGGGGACAGGCAGACCTACGAGCAGTACCTC.

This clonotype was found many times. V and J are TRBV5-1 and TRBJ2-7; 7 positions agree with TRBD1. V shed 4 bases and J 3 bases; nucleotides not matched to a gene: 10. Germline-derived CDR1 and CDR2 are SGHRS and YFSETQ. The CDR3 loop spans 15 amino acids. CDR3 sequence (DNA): TGCGCCAGCAGCCCCTGGACAGGCTTGAACTACGAGCAGTACTTC. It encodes CASSPWTGLNYEQYF.

In DNA, the CDR3 is TGCAGTGCTAGAGATTCGGCCCTCCGGGATACGCAGTATTTT. Translation gives CSARDSALRDTQYF. The V and J genes are TRBV20-1 and TRBJ2-3; D unclear. The germline CDR1 and CDR2 sequences are DFQATT and SNEGSKA (reference sequence). CDR3 length: 14 residues. Trimming took off 0 bases at V and 6 bases at J, with 13 bases between the two ends.

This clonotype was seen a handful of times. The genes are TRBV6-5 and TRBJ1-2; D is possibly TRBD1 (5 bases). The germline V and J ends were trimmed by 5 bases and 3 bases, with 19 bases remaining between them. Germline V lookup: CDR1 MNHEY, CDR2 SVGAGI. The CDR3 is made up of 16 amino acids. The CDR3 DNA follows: TGTGCCAGCAGTCCCTCGGGGGTGGCAGGGCACTATGGCTACACCTTC. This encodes CASSPSGVAGHYGYTF.

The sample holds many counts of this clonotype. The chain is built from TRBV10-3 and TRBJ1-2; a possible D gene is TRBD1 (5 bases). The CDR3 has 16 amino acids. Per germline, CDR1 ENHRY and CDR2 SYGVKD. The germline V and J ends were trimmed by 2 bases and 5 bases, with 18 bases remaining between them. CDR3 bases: TGTGCCATCAGTGAGCCCTCGGACGGGGGTTCATATGGCTACACCTTC. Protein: CAISEPSDGGSYGYTF.

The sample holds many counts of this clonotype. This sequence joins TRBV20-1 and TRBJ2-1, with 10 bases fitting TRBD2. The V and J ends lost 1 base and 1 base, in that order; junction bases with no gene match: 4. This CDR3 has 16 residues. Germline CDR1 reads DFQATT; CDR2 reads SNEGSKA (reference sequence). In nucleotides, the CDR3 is TGCAGTGCTAGAGCTAGCGGGGGCTTATCCTACAATGAGCAGTTCTTC. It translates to CSARASGGLSYNEQFF.

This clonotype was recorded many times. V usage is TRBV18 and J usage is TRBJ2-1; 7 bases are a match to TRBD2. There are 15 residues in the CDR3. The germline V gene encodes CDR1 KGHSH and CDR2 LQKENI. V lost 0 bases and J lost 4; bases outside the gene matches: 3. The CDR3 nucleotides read TGTGCCAGCTCACCACCCTCTAGCGGATACAATGAGCAGTTCTTC. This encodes CASSPPSSGYNEQFF.

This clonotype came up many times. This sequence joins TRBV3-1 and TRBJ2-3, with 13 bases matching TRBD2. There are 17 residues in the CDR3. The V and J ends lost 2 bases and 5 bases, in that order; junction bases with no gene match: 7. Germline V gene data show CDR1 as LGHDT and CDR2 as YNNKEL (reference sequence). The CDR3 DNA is TGTGCCAGCAGCCAACACGGGACTAGCGGGGTGCAAGATACGCAGTATTTT. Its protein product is CASSQHGTSGVQDTQYF.

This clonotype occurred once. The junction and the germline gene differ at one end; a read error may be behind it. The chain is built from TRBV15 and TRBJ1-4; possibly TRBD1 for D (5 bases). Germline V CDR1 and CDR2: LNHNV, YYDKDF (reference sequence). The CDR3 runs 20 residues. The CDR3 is CATSRLLSPGSGVRDEKLSF. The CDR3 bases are TGTGCCACCAGCAGACTGCTATCCCCAGGGTCGGGTGTCAGGGATGAAAAACTGTCTTTT.

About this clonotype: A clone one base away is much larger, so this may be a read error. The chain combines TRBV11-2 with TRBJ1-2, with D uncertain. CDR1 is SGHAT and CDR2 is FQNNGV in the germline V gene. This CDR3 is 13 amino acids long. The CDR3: CAGSFGSRDGYTF. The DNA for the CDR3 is TGTGCCGGCAGCTTCGGTTCGAGAGATGGCTACACCTTC.

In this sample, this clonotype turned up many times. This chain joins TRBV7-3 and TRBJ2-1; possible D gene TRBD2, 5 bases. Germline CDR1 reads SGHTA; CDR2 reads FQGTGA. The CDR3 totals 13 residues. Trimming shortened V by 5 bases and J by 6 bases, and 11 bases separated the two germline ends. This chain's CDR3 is CASSPRVANEQFF. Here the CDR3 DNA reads TGTGCCAGCAGCCCGAGGGTAGCCAATGAGCAGTTCTTC.

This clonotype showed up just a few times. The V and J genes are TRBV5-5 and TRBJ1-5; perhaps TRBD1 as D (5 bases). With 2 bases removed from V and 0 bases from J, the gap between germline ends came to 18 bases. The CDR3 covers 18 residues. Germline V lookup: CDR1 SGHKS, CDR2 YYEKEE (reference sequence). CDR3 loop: CASSLGSFGGYSNQPQHF. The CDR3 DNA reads TGTGCCAGCAGCTTAGGAAGCTTCGGGGGTTATAGCAATCAGCCCCAGCATTTT. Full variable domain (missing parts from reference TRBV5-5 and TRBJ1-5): DAGVTQSPTHLIKTRGQQVTLRCSPISGHKSVSWYQQVLGQGPQFIFQYYEKEERGRGNFPDRFSARQFPNYSSELNVNALLLGDSALYLCASSLGSFGGYSNQPQHFGDGTRLSIL.

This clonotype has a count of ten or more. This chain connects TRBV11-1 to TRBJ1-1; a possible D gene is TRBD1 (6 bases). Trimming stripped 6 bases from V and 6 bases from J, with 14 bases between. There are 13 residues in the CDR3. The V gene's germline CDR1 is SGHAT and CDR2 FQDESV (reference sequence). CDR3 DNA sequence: TGTGCCAGCAGTCCAGGGGTTATAGCTGAAGCTTTCTTT. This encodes CASSPGVIAEAFF.

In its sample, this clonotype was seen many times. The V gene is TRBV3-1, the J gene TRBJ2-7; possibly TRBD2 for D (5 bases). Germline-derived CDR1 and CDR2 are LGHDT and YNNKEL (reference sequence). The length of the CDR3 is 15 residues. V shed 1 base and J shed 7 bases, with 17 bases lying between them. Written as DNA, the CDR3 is TGTGCCAGCAGCCAAGCCTACGGGGAGACGGTGGAGCAGTACTTC. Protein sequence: CASSQAYGETVEQYF.

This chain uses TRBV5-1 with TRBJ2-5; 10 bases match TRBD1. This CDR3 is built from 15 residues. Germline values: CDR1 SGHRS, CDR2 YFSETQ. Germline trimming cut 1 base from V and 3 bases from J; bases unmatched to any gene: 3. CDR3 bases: TGCGCCAGCAGCTTGTTCGGACAGGGGGAAGAGACCCAGTACTTC. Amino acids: CASSLFGQGEETQYF.

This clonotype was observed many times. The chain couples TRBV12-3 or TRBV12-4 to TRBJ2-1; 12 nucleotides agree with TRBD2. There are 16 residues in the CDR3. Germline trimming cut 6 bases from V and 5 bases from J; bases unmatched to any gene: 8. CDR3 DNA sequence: TGTGCCAGCAGGCTTCTAGCGGGAGGGCCAGACAATGAGCAGTTCTTC. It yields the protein CASRLLAGGPDNEQFF.